This is a list of T cell receptor beta chains from one sample in a study of blood T cell repertoires in COVID-19. Sequenced by immunoSEQ multiplex PCR; TCRdb stores in-frame clones only, minus some. The repertoire holds 70,000 or so clones, with around 82% as singletons. The sequenced material came from peripheral blood. The receptor source for this set is a human donor in a cohort sampled during active COVID-19. Both conserved end residues are part of each CDR3. Fields, in order: V gene, D gene, clone size, J gene, CDR3 protein, CDR3 DNA. The D gene is left open where the match is weak. Size is stated for part of the rows, as once, few or many counts, or as a class when the clone is expanded.

TRBV28	TRBD1	.	TRBJ1-5	CASRTGTKSGNQPQHF	TGTGCCAGCAGGACAGGGACCAAAAGTGGTAATCAGCCCCAGCATTTT
TRBV19	.	.	TRBJ2-6	CASSIAGSGDSYSGANVLTF	TGTGCCAGTAGTATAGCAGGGAGTGGGGACTCATACTCTGGGGCCAACGTCCTGACTTTC
TRBV30	.	.	TRBJ1-2	CAWSVRLAQGGYTF	TGTGCCTGGAGTGTAAGGCTGGCGCAGGGTGGCTACACCTTC
TRBV19	.	.	TRBJ1-2	CASSSGQASNYGYTF	TGTGCCAGTAGTAGTGGACAAGCTTCTAACTATGGCTACACCTTC
TRBV14	.	.	TRBJ2-5	CASSQDLRETQYF	TGTGCCAGCAGCCAAGACCTGAGGGAGACCCAGTACTTC
TRBV24-1	TRBD1	once	TRBJ1-5	CATSDPDRETSNQPQHF	TGTGCCACCAGTGACCCGGACAGGGAGACATCTAATCAGCCCCAGCATTTT
TRBV19	TRBD1	.	TRBJ1-2	CASSVDRANYGYTF	TGTGCCAGTAGTGTGGACAGGGCTAACTATGGCTACACCTTC
TRBV6-1	.	once	TRBJ1-6	CASSEALGSSPLHF	TGTGCCAGCAGTGAAGCGCTTGGGAGTTCACCCCTCCACTTT
TRBV18	TRBD2	.	TRBJ2-7	CASSPFGGAEQYF	TGTGCCAGCTCACCCTTCGGGGGGGCCGAGCAGTACTTC
TRBV5-1	TRBD2	.	TRBJ2-2	CASSLKFASGRANTGELFF	TGCGCCAGCAGCTTGAAGTTCGCTAGCGGGAGAGCGAACACCGGGGAGCTGTTTTTT
TRBV2	.	.	TRBJ2-5	CASSGDQGQETQYF	TGTGCCAGCAGTGGCGACCAGGGACAAGAGACCCAGTACTTC
TRBV9	TRBD1	.	TRBJ2-3	CASSFRTGGNTDTQYF	TGTGCCAGCAGCTTCAGGACAGGGGGGAACACAGATACGCAGTATTTT
TRBV7-2	.	.	TRBJ1-4	CASSLAGLGEKLFF	TGTGCCAGCAGCTTGGCGGGACTAGGGGAAAAACTGTTTTTT
TRBV25-1	TRBD1	once	TRBJ1-2	CASSGVPGTGGGYGYTF	TGTGCCAGCAGTGGGGTTCCCGGGACAGGGGGCGGTTATGGCTACACCTTC
TRBV7-2	TRBD1	.	TRBJ2-7	CASSPDRQGAYEQYF	TGTGCCAGCAGCCCAGACCGACAGGGGGCCTACGAGCAGTACTTC
TRBV5-5	TRBD2	.	TRBJ2-1	CASRGRAGSVYNEQFF	TGTGCCAGCAGGGGGCGAGCGGGATCGGTTTACAATGAGCAGTTCTTC
TRBV5-6	TRBD1	.	TRBJ2-6	CASSFVGTGRFSGANVLTF	TGTGCCAGCAGCTTTGTAGGGACAGGTCGGTTTAGTGGGGCCAACGTCCTGACTTTC
TRBV7-9	TRBD1	once	TRBJ1-2	CASSLNPGQGSGYTF	TGTGCCAGCAGCTTAAACCCGGGACAGGGGAGCGGCTACACCTTC
TRBV28	TRBD1	.	TRBJ1-4	CASSPGTARLHEKLFF	TGTGCCAGCAGCCCGGGGACAGCCCGGCTCCATGAAAAACTGTTTTTT
TRBV10-3	TRBD2	.	TRBJ2-1	CAISDLGLAGGGEQFF	TGTGCCATCAGTGACCTCGGACTAGCGGGAGGCGGCGAGCAGTTCTTC
TRBV7-2	.	.	TRBJ1-3	CASSTPRGGATFSGNTIYF	TGTGCCAGCAGCACGCCTCGCGGGGGCGCTACCTTCTCTGGAAACACCATATATTTT
TRBV14	TRBD2	.	TRBJ2-3	CASSQDSGRATGTDTQYF	TGTGCCAGCAGCCAAGATAGCGGGAGGGCGACGGGCACAGATACGCAGTATTTT
TRBV5-1	TRBD2	.	TRBJ2-7	CASSKRTSGVTYEQYF	TGCGCCAGCAGCAAACGGACTAGCGGGGTAACCTACGAGCAGTACTTC
TRBV5-5	.	.	TRBJ1-1	CASSPSPEGMTEAFF	TGTGCCAGCAGCCCTTCCCCGGAGGGAATGACTGAAGCTTTCTTT
TRBV25-1	.	few	TRBJ1-2	CASRSQGPGYTF	TGTGCCAGCAGATCGCAGGGGCCCGGCTACACCTTC
TRBV19	TRBD1	.	TRBJ1-2	CASSTTGQLNYGYTF	TGTGCCAGTAGTACTACGGGACAGCTTAACTATGGCTACACCTTC
TRBV18	.	.	TRBJ2-5	CASSPLIETQYF	TGTGCCAGCTCACCATTAATAGAGACCCAGTACTTC
TRBV29-1	.	.	TRBJ2-7	CSARSQGYEQYF	TGCAGCGCCCGCTCCCAGGGTTACGAGCAGTACTTC
TRBV5-1	.	few	TRBJ2-5	CASSFGGSGGETQYF	TGCGCCAGCAGCTTTGGCGGGTCGGGCGGGGAGACCCAGTACTTC
TRBV18	TRBD1	.	TRBJ1-1	CASSPASQGAEKGAFF	TGTGCCAGCTCACCAGCGTCGCAGGGGGCCGAGAAGGGGGCTTTCTTT
TRBV19	TRBD1	.	TRBJ2-2	CASIPRQGASGELFF	TGTGCCAGTATTCCCCGACAGGGGGCCTCCGGGGAGCTGTTTTTT
TRBV5-1	.	.	TRBJ2-1	CASSLEGRSSYNEQFF	TGCGCCAGCAGCTTGGAGGGGCGGAGCTCCTACAATGAGCAGTTCTTC
TRBV7-2	TRBD1	once	TRBJ2-7	CASSRQGYEQYF	TGTGCCAGCAGCAGACAGGGCTACGAGCAGTACTTC
TRBV5-4	.	.	TRBJ2-4	CASSSWTETKNIQYF	TGTGCCAGCAGCTCGTGGACAGAAACCAAAAACATTCAGTACTTC
TRBV12-3/TRBV12-4	.	few	TRBJ2-1	CAIRGSSYNEQFF	TGTGCAATCAGGGGAAGCTCCTACAATGAGCAGTTCTTC
TRBV4-3	TRBD2	.	TRBJ2-2	CASSQVLGGTDTGELFF	TGCGCCAGCAGCCAAGTTTTGGGAGGGACGGACACCGGGGAGCTGTTTTTT
TRBV9	TRBD2	few	TRBJ2-7	CASSPRLAGGEQYF	TGTGCCAGCAGCCCCCGGCTAGCGGGAGGGGAGCAGTACTTC
TRBV7-8	TRBD2	.	TRBJ2-7	CASSSSSGSYEQYF	TGTGCCAGCAGCTCTTCTAGCGGGAGTTACGAGCAGTACTTC
TRBV11-2	.	.	TRBJ2-7	CASSLNWRSYEQYF	TGTGCCAGCAGCTTAAATTGGCGGTCCTACGAGCAGTACTTC
TRBV11-3	.	.	TRBJ1-1	CASSLGRNTEAFF	TGTGCCAGCAGCTTAGGCAGGAACACTGAAGCTTTCTTT
TRBV3-1/TRBV3-2	.	once	TRBJ2-1	CASSQVKGLYNEQFF	TGTGCCAGCAGCCAAGTAAAGGGACTGTACAATGAGCAGTTCTTC
TRBV5-4	TRBD1	once	TRBJ1-2	CASSLNNRDSYGYTF	TGTGCCAGCAGCTTGAATAATCGGGACAGCTATGGCTACACCTTC
TRBV5-4	TRBD2	.	TRBJ2-5	CASSPGGTEPETQYF	TGTGCCAGCAGCCCGGGGGGGACGGAACCGGAGACCCAGTACTTC
TRBV5-4	.	.	TRBJ1-4	CASSQRALTNEKLFF	TGTGCCAGCAGCCAGCGGGCTCTAACTAATGAAAAACTGTTTTTT
TRBV19	.	few	TRBJ2-1	CASRNQLGGHEQFF	TGTGCCAGTAGAAACCAATTAGGAGGTCATGAGCAGTTCTTC
TRBV2	.	.	TRBJ1-4	CASSWGPGEGEKLFF	TGTGCCAGCAGCTGGGGCCCGGGGGAGGGTGAAAAACTGTTTTTT
TRBV15	.	.	TRBJ1-1	CATSRGGRGNTEAFF	TGTGCCACCAGCAGGGGGGGGAGGGGGAACACTGAAGCTTTCTTT
TRBV5-4	.	.	TRBJ2-7	CASSLDRSSYEQYF	TGTGCCAGCAGCTTGGACAGGTCTTCCTACGAGCAGTACTTC
TRBV15	.	.	TRBJ2-7	CATSTERSGHYEQYF	TGTGCCACCAGCACAGAACGTAGCGGACACTACGAGCAGTACTTC
TRBV9	TRBD1	.	TRBJ2-7	CASSVAGTGGEQYF	TGTGCCAGCAGCGTAGCTGGGACAGGGGGCGAGCAGTACTTC
TRBV9	TRBD1	.	TRBJ2-1	CASSVSGQGTYNEQFF	TGTGCCAGCAGCGTCTCGGGACAGGGGACCTACAATGAGCAGTTCTTC